One T cell receptor (beta chain) is described in this entry. This clonotype was found many times. The antigen this receptor binds is unknown. It has no much larger one-base neighbor in the sample; base qualities were not kept. The cysteine opens and the phenylalanine closes a CDR3 of 14 amino acids. Only CDR3 DNA is held: 42 bases, read in frame from base 1. The germline V gene encodes CDR1 GTSNPN and CDR2 SVGIG (reference sequence). Between the V and J ends, shortened by 1 base and 1 base respectively, the junction contains 7 bases. This sample is part of a study of early T cells in non-severe SARS-CoV-2 infection (dated by TCRdb to about 2021). Looking at the study overall: Because TCR sequencing was done on bulk RNA from unsorted whole blood, the alpha and beta chains could not be paired. Results the study describes overall, beyond this receptor: VDJdb matching was skewed toward anti-spike CD8 responses, so virus-specific expansions were likely underestimated and private and CD4 specificities were missed.

Set within a cohort of healthcare workers in London, UK, this nested case-control study involved weekly PCR testing of nasopharyngeal swabs along with blood sampling. Between 23 and 31 March 2020, the week of the UK lockdown, healthcare workers were enrolled and then followed up weekly for as long as 16 weeks. Library prep was done by 5' RACE. Sequencing was performed on a NextSeq 500. The TCR library protocol attached unique molecular identifiers to individual cDNA molecules to correct for sequencing error and PCR bias. Sequencing covered both TCR alpha and beta chains, and within each sample the abundances of alpha and beta sequences were tightly co-correlated. The paper's data handling went like this. Decombinator V4 was used to annotate the V gene, J gene and CDR3 of the TCR sequences. Expanded TCRs were defined as changing significantly between any two time points under a Poisson model with p below 0.0001. Abundances of TCRs were expressed as counts per million after normalisation to the total number of TCRs sequenced in each sample. MAIT TCRs were defined by TRAV1-2 paired with TRAJ12, TRAJ20 or TRAJ33, and iNKT TCRs by TRAV10 paired with TRAJ18. VDJdb, accessed 1 November 2021, was searched for CMV, EBV and SARS-CoV-2 annotated TCRs, excluding TCRs annotated for multiple antigens. TCRdb reran the public reads through fastp at Q25 and MiXCR, keeping productive beta chains. Identical CDR3 protein sequences are pooled into one entry, listed with their most common genes and DNA. The V and J calls were determined by TCRdb, not by the authors. This sample is represented by roughly 61,000 distinct CDR3 sequences; approximately 10% of them were singletons. The ten biggest clones cover about 1.5% of the sample.

This receptor was identified in an adult who was a healthcare worker with PCR-confirmed SARS-CoV-2 infection or an uninfected control (not recorded which). Rearrangement joined TRBV30 to TRBJ1-4; possibly the D gene is TRBD1, per 5 matching bases. Sequenced material: whole blood. The CDR3 protein: CAWSERGTNEKLFF. The DNA sequence follows: TGTGCCTGGAGTGAAAGGGGAACTAATGAAAAACTGTTTTTT.